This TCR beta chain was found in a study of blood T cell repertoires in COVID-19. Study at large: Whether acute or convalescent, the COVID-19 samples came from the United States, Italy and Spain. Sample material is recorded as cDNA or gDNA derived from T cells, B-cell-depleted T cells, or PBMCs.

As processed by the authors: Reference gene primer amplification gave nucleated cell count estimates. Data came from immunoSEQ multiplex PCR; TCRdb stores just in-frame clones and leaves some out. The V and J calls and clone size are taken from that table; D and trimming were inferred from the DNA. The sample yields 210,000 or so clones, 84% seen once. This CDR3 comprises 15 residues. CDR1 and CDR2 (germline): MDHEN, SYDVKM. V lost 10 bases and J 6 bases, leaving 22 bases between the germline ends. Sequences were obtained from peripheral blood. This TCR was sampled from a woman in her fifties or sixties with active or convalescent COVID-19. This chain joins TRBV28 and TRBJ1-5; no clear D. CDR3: CATLVETPVPQPQHF. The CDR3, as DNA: TGTGCCACCCTGGTAGAAACCCCCGTTCCTCAGCCCCAGCATTTT. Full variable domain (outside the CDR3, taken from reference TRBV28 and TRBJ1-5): DVKVTQSSRYLVKRTGEKVFLECVQDMDHENMFWYRQDPGLGLRLIYFSYDVKMKEKGDIPEGYSVSREKKERFSLILESASTNQTSMYLCATLVETPVPQPQHFGDGTRLSIL.